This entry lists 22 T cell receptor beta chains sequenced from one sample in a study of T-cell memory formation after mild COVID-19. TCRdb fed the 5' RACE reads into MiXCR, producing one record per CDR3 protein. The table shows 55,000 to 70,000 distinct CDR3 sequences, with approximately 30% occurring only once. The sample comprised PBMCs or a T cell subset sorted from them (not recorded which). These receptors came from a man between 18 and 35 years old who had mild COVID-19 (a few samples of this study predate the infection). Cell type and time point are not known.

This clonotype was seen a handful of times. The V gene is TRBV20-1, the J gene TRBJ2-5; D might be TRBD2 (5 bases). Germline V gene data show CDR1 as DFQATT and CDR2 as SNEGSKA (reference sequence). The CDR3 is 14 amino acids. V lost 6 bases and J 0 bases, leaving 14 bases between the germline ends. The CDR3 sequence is CSANREGNQETQYF. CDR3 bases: TGCAGTGCGAACCGCGAGGGCAACCAAGAGACCCAGTACTTC.

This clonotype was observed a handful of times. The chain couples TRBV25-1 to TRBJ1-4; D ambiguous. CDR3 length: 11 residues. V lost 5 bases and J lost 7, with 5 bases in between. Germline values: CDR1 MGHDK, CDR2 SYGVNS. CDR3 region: CASSRGEKLFF. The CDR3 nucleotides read TGTGCCAGCAGTCGGGGTGAAAAACTGTTTTTT.

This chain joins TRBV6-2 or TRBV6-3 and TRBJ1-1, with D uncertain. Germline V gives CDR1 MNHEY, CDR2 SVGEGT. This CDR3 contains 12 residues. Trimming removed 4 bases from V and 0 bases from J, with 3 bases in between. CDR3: CASSFLNTEAFF. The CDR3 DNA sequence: TGTGCCAGCAGTTTTCTGAACACTGAAGCTTTCTTT.

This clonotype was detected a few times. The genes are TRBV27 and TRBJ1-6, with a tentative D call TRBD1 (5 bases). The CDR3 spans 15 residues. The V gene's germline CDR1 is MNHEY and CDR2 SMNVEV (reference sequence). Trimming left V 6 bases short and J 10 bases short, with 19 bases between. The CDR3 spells CASSLGEGKESPLHF. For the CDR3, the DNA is TGTGCCAGCAGCCTAGGGGAGGGGAAGGAATCACCCCTCCACTTT.

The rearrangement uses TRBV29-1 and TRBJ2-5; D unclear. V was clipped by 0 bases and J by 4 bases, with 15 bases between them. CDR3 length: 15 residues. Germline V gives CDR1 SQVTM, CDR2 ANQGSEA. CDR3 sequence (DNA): TGCAGCGTTGAAGATCGGGCAGCCGAAGGAGAGACCCAGTACTTC. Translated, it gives CSVEDRAAEGETQYF.

Here the CDR3 DNA reads TGTGCCAGCAGCTTATCGGGGGGTTTGACAGATACGCAGTATTTT. It specifies CASSLSGGLTDTQYF. The chain couples TRBV7-9 to TRBJ2-3; 7 bases are a match to TRBD2. Germline CDR1 and CDR2: SEHNR and FQNEAQ (reference sequence). This CDR3 spans 15 amino acids. J lost 3 bases, V lost 2 bases, and 5 bases had no gene match.

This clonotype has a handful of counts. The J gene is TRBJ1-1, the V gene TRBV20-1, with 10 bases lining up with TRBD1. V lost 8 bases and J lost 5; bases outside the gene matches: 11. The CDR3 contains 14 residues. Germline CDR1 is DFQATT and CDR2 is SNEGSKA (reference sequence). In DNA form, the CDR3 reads TGCAGTATGAGAGACAGGGGGCAAAGAACTGAAGCTTTCTTT. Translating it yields CSMRDRGQRTEAFF.

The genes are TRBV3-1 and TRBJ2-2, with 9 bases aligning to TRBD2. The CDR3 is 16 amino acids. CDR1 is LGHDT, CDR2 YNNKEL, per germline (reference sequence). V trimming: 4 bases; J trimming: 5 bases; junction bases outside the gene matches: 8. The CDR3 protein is CASSPSSGDLTGELFF. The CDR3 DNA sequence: TGTGCCAGCAGCCCCTCTAGCGGGGACTTGACCGGGGAGCTGTTTTTT.

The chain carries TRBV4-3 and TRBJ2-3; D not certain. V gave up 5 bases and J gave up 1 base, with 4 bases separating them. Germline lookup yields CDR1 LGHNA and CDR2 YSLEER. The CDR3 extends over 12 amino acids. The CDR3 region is CASSWGTDTQYF. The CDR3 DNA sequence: TGCGCCAGCAGCTGGGGCACAGATACGCAGTATTTT.

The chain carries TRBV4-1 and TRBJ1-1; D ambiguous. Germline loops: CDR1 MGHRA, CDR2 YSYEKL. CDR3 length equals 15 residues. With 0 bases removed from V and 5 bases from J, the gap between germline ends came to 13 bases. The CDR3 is CASSQDTVIVTEAFF. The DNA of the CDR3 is TGCGCCAGCAGCCAAGACACAGTAATTGTAACTGAAGCTTTCTTT.

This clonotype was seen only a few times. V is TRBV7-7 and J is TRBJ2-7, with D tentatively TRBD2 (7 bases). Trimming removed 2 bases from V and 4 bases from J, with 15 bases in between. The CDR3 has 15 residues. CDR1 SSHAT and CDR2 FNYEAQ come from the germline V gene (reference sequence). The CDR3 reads CASSLSGGPGYEQYF. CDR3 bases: TGTGCCAGCAGCTTATCCGGGGGGCCGGGGTACGAGCAGTACTTC.

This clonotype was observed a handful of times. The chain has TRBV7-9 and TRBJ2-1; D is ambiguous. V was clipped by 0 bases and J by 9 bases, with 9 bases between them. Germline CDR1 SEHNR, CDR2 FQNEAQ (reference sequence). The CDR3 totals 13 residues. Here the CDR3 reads CASSLAGRVEQFF. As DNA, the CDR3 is TGTGCCAGCAGCTTAGCGGGTCGAGTTGAGCAGTTCTTC.

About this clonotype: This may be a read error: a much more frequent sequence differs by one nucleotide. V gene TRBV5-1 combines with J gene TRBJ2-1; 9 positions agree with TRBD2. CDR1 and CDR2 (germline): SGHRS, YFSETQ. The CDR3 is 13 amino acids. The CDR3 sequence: CASSSGGYSEQFF. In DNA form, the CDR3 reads TGCGCCAGCAGCAGCGGGGGGTACAGTGAGCAGTTCTTC. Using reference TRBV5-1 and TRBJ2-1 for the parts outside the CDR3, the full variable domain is KAGVTQTPRYLIKTRGQQVTLSCSPISGHRSVSWYQQTPGQGLQFLFEYFSETQRNKGNFPGRFSGRQFSNSRSEMNVSTLELGDSALYLCASSSGGYSEQFFGPGTRLTVL.

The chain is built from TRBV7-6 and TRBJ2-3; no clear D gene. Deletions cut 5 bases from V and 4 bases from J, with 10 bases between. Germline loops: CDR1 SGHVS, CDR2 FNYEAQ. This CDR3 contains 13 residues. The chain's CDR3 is CASSQEAPDTQYF. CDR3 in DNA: TGTGCCAGCAGCCAAGAAGCCCCAGATACGCAGTATTTT.

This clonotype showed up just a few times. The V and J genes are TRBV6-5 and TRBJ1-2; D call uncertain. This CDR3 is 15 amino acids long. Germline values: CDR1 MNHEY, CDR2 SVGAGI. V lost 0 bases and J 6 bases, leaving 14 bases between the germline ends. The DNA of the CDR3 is TGTGCCAGCAGTTACTCCCTCGGAGGGCTGGATGGCTACACCTTC. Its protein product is CASSYSLGGLDGYTF.

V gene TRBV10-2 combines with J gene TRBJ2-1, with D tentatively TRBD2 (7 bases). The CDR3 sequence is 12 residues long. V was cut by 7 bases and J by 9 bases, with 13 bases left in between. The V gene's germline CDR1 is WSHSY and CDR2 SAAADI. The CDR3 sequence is CASKRGGFEQFF. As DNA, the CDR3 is TGCGCCAGCAAGAGGGGGGGCTTTGAGCAGTTCTTC.

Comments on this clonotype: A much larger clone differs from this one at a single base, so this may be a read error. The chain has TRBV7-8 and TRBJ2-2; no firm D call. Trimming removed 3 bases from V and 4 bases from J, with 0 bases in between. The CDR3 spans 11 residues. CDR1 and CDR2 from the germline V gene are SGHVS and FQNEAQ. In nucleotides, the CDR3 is TGTGCCAGCAGCTTCACCGGGGAGCTGTTTTTT. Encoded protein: CASSFTGELFF.

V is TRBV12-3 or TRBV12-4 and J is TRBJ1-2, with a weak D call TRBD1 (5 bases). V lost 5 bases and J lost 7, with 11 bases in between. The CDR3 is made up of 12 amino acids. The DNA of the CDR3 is TGTGCCAGCAGTCCACCTAGGGGTGGCTACACCTTC. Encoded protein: CASSPPRGGYTF.

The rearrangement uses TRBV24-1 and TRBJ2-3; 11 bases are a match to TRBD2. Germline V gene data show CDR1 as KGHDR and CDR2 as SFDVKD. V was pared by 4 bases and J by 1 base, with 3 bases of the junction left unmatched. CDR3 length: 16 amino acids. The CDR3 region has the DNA TGTGCCACCAGTGAAGTAGCGGGGGGGCGCACAGATACGCAGTATTTT. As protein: CATSEVAGGRTDTQYF.

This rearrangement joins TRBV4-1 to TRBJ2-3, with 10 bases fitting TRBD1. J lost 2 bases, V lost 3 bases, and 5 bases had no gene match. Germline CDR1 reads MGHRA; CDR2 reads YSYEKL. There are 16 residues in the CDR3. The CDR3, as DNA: TGCGCCAGCAGCCACCTGGGACAGGGGCTCACAGATACGCAGTATTTT. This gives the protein CASSHLGQGLTDTQYF.

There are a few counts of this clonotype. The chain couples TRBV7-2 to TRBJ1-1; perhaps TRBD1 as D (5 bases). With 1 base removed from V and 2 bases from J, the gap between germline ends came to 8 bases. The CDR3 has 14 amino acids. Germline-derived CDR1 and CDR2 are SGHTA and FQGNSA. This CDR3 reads CASSLGWGNTEAFF. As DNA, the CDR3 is TGTGCCAGCAGCTTAGGGTGGGGCAACACTGAAGCTTTCTTT.

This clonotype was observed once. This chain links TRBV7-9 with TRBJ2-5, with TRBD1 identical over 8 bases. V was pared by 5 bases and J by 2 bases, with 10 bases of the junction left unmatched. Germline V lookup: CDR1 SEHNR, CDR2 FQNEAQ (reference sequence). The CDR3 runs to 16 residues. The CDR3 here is CASSPRTGRHQETQYF. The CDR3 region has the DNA TGTGCCAGCAGCCCCCGGACAGGGAGGCATCAAGAGACCCAGTACTTC.